This TCR beta chain was captured in a study of cytomegalovirus exposure and HLA in healthy donors. Overall study results and limits: The study flagged around 150 TCR beta chains as cytomegalovirus-associated. Reports described diagnosis of cytomegalovirus status by the classifier as highly specific and sensitive.

Clones were read by immunoSEQ multiplex PCR, and TCRdb kept only the in-frame ones, dropping some. The sample has about 400,000 clones, approximately 90% seen once; the top ten hold about 0.8%. A word on this clone: Its antigen is undetermined.

CDR3 length: 16 amino acids. The V call is TRBV21-1, the J call TRBJ2-5; TRBD2 was called by the table and not checked on the DNA. TRBV21-1 is a pseudogene locus. The origin of this receptor is a woman aged 18-35 years in good health and CMV-seronegative. The sequenced material came from PBMCs. The CDR3 nucleotides are TGTGCCAGCCACGGGGGAGGGACTAGCGGAAAAGAGACCCAGTACTTC. Its translation is CASHGGGTSGKETQYF.